The entry that follows covers one TCR beta chain sequence. Antigen specificity is unknown. The junction had 7 bases not matched to a gene; V was cut back by 9 bases and J by 9 bases. Germline V CDR1 and CDR2: KGHDR, SFDVKD. The CDR3 totals 12 residues. Unique molecular identifiers were carried by the TCR beta cDNA libraries. Starting from approximately 0.95 to 9.8 million T cells, the study yielded about 540,000 cDNA molecules. TCRdb analysed the PCR reads with MiXCR anew, one entry per CDR3 protein. The sample lists 750,000 to 950,000 distinct CDR3 sequences, roughly 50% occurring once. This record belongs to a study of post-analysis software for immune sequencing data. Overall study findings and caveats: Compared with controls, patients had more of five or six TRBV segments, including TRBV5-6, TRBV5-1 and TRBV20-1. Controls significantly exceeded multiple sclerosis patients in normalized Chao1 diversity.

Source material: blood. The V and J genes are TRBV24-1 and TRBJ2-1; 7 bases align to TRBD2. This TCR was recovered from a girl aged 10 to 17 with multiple sclerosis. The CDR3 protein is CATRRPGGEQFF. The CDR3 nucleotides are TGTGCCACCCGACGACCGGGAGGTGAGCAGTTCTTC.